This T cell receptor beta chain was observed in a study of cytotoxic CD8 clonotypes in ibrutinib-treated CLL. Overall study context: The patient breakdown showed under 12 relapsed/refractory and some 16 treatment-naive cases, with about 17 IGHV unmutated.

Clones were read by immunoSEQ multiplex PCR, and TCRdb kept only the in-frame ones, dropping some. The sample carries some 27,000 clones, less than 75% recorded once. Study-level points and caveats: Collection times varied between progressing and sustained-remission patients.

CDR1 and CDR2 from the germline V gene are MNHEY and SMNVEV (reference sequence). This CDR3 has 13 residues. V shed 5 bases and J shed 2 bases, with 10 bases lying between them. This clone was counted a few times. Its target is unknown. The chain recombines TRBV27 with TRBJ2-7; D is possibly TRBD1 (6 bases). This material consisted of PBMCs, taken before ibrutinib treatment. The TCR originated in a human donor with chronic lymphocytic leukemia. The CDR3 DNA reads as TGTGCCAGCAGTGCGGACAGCCCCTACGAGCAGTACTTC. Its translation is CASSADSPYEQYF.